This TCR beta chain was found in a study of shared clonotypes between healthy human individuals. At the level of the study: Three plates each covered CD4 naive and memory; CD8 naive two, CD8 memory one. General study results and limits: Memory subsets generally showed lower estimated richness than naive subsets.

Measured with immunoSEQ multiplex PCR; TCRdb has only the in-frame clones, and not every one. The data hold around 990,000 clones, with 60% to 80% observed a single time. Trimming shortened V by 0 bases and J by 6 bases, and 7 bases separated the two germline ends. The CDR3 has 13 residues. CDR1 and CDR2 from the germline V gene are MNHNS and SASEGT. On this clone: What it binds is not known.

Sequenced material: memory CD4+ T cells from PBMCs. Indicated subset: CD45RA-negative fraction. The clonotype originates from a man aged 18 to 30 in good health. Some clones in this sample may be carry-over from other donors' samples. The chain joins TRBV6-1 to TRBJ2-3; no definite D call. CDR3 protein: CASSEAPQDTQYF. Here the CDR3 DNA reads TGTGCCAGCAGTGAAGCGCCCCAGGATACGCAGTATTTT.